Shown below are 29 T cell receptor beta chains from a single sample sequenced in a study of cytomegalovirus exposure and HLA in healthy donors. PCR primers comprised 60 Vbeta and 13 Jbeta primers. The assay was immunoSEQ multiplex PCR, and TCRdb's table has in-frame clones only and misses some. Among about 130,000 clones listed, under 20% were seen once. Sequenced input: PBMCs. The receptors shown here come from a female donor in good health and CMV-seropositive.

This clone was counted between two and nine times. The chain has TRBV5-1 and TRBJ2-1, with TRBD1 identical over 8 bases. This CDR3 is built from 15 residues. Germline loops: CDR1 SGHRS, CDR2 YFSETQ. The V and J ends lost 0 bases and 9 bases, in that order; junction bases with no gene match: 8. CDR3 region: CASSLGQGLLGEQFF. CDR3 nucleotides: TGCGCCAGCAGCTTGGGACAGGGGCTTCTGGGTGAGCAGTTCTTC.

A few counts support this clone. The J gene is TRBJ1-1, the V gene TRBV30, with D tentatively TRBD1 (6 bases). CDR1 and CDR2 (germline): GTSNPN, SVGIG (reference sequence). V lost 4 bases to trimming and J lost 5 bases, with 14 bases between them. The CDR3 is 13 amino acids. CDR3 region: CAWKVRRGTEAFF. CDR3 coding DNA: TGTGCCTGGAAAGTTCGCAGGGGAACTGAAGCTTTCTTT.

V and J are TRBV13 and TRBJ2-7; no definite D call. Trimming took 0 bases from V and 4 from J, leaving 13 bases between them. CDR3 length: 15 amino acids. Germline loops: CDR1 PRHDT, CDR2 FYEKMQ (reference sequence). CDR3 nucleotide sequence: TGTGCCAGCAGCTTAGGGGTCCCGCAGTATTACGAGCAGTACTTC. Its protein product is CASSLGVPQYYEQYF.

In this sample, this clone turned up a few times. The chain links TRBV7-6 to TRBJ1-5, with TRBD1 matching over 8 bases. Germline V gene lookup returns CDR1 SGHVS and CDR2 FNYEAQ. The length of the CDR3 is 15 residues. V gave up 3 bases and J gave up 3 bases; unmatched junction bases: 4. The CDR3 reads CASSFRRGPNQPQHF. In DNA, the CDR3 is TGTGCCAGCAGCTTCCGCAGGGGGCCCAATCAGCCCCAGCATTTT.

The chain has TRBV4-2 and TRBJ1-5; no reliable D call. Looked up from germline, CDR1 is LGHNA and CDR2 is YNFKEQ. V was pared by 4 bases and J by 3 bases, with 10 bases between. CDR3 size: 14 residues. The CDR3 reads CASSPDGDNQPQHF. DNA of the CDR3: TGTGCCAGCAGCCCCGACGGGGACAATCAGCCCCAGCATTTT.

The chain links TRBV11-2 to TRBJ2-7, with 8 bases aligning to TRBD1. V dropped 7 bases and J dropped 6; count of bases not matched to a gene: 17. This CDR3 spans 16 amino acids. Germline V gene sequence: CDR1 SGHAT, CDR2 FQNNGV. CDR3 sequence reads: CASTLLVGTGSFEQYF. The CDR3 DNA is TGTGCCAGCACTCTTTTGGTGGGGACAGGCTCATTCGAGCAGTACTTC.

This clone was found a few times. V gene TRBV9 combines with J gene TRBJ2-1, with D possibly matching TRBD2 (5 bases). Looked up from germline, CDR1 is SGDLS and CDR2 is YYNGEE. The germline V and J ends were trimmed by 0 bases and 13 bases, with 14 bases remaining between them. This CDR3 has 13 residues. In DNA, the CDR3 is TGTGCCAGCAGCGTAGGCGGGCAAGGTTCCCAGTTCTTC. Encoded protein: CASSVGGQGSQFF.

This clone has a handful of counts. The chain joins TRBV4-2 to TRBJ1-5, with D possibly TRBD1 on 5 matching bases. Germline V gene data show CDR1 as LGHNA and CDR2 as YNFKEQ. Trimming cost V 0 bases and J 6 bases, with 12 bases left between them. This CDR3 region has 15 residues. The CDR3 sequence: CASSQDLGARQPQHF. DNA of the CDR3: TGTGCCAGCAGCCAAGATCTAGGGGCTCGTCAGCCCCAGCATTTT.

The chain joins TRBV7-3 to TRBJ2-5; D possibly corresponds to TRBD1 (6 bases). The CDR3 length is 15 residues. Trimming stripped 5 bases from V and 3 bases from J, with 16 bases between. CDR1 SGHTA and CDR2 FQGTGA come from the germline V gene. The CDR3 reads CASSTGTSVEETQYF. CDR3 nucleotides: TGTGCCAGCAGCACCGGGACAAGCGTCGAAGAGACCCAGTACTTC.

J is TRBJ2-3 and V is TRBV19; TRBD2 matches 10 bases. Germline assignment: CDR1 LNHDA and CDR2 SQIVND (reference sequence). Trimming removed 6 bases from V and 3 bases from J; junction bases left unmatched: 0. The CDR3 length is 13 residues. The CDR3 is CASRTSGTDTQYF. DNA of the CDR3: TGTGCCAGTAGGACTAGCGGGACAGATACGCAGTATTTT.

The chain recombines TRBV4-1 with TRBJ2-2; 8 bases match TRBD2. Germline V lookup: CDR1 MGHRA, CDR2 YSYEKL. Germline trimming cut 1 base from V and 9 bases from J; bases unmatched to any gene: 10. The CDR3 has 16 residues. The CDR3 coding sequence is TGCGCCAGCAGCCAAGTATCGGGACTAGGGTCCCGGGAGCTGTTTTTT. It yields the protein CASSQVSGLGSRELFF.

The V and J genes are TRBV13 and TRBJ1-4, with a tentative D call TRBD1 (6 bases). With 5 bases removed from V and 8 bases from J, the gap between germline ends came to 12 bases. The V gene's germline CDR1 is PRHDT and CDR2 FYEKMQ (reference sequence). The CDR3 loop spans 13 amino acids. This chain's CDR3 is CASSNGQGEKLFF. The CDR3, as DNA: TGTGCCAGCAGCAACGGGCAGGGGGAAAAACTGTTTTTT.

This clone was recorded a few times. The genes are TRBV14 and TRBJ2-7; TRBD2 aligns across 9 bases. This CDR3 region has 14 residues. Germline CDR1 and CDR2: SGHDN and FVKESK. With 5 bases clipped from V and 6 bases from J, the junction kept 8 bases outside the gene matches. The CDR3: CASSSTSGVGEQYF. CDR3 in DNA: TGTGCCAGCAGCTCGACTAGCGGAGTAGGCGAGCAGTACTTC.

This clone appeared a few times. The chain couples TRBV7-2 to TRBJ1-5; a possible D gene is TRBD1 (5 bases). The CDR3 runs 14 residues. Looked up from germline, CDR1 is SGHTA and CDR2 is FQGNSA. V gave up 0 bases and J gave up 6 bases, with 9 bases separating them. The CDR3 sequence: CASSLAGVGQPQHF. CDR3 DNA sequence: TGTGCCAGCAGCTTAGCAGGGGTCGGTCAGCCCCAGCATTTT.

The CDR3 DNA reads TGTGCCAGCAGTTTAAGGGACAAGAGCTCCTACGAGCAGTACTTC. Translation gives CASSLRDKSSYEQYF. The chain is built from TRBV28 and TRBJ2-7; weak D call: TRBD1 (6 bases). CDR1 and CDR2 from the germline V gene are MDHEN and SYDVKM. Deletions cut 2 bases from V and 0 bases from J, with 11 bases between. The CDR3 totals 15 residues.

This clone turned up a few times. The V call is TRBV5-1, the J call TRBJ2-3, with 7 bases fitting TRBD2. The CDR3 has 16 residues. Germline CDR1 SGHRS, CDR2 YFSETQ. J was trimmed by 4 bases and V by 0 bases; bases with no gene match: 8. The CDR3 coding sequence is TGCGCCAGCAGCTTGGGGACTAGGTACGGGGCAGATACGCAGTATTTT. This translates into CASSLGTRYGADTQYF.

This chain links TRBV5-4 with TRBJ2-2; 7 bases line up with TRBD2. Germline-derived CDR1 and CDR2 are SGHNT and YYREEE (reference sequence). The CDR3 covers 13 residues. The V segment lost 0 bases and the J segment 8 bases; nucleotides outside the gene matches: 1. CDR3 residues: CASSLGREGELFF. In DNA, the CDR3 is TGTGCCAGCAGCTTGGGGCGGGAGGGGGAGCTGTTTTTT.

This CDR3 is CASSSQGGAYEQYF. The CDR3 nucleotides are TGTGCCAGCAGCTCACAGGGAGGGGCCTACGAGCAGTACTTC. The chain has TRBV9 and TRBJ2-7, with TRBD2 as a possible D gene (7 bases). This CDR3 comprises 14 residues. Germline CDR1 is SGDLS and CDR2 is YYNGEE. Trimming took 4 bases from V and 2 from J, leaving 13 bases between them.

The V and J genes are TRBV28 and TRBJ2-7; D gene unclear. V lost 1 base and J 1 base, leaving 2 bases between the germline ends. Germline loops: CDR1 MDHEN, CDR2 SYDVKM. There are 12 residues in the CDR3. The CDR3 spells CASSLLSYEQYF. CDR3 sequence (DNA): TGTGCCAGCAGTTTATTATCCTACGAGCAGTACTTC.

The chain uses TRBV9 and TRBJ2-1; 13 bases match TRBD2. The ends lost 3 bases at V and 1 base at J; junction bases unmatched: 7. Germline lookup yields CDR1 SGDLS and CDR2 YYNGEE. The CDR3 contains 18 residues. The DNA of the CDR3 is TGTGCCAGCAGCGCGGGACTAGCGGGAAAGGGGTCCTACAATGAGCAGTTCTTC. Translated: CASSAGLAGKGSYNEQFF.

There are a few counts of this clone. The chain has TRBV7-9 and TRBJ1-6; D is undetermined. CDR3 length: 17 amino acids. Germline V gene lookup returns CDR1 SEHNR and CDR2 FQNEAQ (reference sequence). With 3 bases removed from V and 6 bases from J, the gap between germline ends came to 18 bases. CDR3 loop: CASSFSGSEGSNSPLHF. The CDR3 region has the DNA TGTGCCAGCAGCTTTAGTGGGAGCGAGGGCTCTAATTCACCCCTCCACTTT.

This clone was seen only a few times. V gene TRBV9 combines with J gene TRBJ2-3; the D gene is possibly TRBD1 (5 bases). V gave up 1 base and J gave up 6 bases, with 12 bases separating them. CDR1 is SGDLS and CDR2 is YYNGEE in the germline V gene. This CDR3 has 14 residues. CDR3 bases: TGTGCCAGCAGCGTAAGGGGCCAAGACGATACGCAGTATTTT. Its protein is CASSVRGQDDTQYF.

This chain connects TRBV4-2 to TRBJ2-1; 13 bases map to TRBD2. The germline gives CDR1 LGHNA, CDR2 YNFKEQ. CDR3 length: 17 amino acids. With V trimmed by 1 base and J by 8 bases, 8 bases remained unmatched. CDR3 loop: CASSQARTSGSPYEQFF. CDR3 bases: TGTGCCAGCAGCCAAGCCAGGACTAGCGGGAGTCCCTATGAGCAGTTCTTC.

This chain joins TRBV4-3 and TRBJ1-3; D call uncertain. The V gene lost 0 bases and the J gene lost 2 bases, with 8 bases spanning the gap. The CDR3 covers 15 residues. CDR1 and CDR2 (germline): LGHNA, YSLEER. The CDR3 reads CASSQESVPGNTIYF. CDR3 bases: TGCGCCAGCAGCCAAGAGTCAGTCCCTGGAAACACCATATATTTT.

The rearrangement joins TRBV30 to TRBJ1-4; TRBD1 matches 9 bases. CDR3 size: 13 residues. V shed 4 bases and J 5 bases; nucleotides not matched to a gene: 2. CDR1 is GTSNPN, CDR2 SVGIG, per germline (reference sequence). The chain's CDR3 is CAWTGTGNEKLFF. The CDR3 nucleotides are TGTGCCTGGACCGGGACAGGGAATGAAAAACTGTTTTTT.

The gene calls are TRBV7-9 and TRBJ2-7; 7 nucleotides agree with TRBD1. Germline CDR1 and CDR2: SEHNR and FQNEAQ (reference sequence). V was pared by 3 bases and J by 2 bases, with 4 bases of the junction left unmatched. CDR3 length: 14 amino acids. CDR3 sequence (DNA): TGTGCCAGCAGCTTGAGTCAGGGGGCCTACGAGCAGTACTTC. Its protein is CASSLSQGAYEQYF.

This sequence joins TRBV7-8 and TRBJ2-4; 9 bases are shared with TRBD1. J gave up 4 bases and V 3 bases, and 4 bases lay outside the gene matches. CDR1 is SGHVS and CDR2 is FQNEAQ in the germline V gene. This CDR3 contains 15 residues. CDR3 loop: CASSFSGTGKNIQYF. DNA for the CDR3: TGTGCCAGCAGCTTTTCCGGGACAGGGAAAAACATTCAGTACTTC.

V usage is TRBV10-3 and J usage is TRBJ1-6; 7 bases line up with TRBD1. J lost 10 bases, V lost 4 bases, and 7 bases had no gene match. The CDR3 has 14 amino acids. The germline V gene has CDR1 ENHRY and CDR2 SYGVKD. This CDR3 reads CAISGQGFDSPLHF. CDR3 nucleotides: TGTGCCATCAGTGGACAGGGTTTTGACTCACCCCTCCACTTT.

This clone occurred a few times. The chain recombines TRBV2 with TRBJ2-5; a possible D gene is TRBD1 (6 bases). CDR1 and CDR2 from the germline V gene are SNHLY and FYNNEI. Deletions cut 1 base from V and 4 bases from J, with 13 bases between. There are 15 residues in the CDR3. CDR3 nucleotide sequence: TGTGCCAGCAGTGAAGGCAACCAGGGGATAGAGACCCAGTACTTC. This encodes CASSEGNQGIETQYF.